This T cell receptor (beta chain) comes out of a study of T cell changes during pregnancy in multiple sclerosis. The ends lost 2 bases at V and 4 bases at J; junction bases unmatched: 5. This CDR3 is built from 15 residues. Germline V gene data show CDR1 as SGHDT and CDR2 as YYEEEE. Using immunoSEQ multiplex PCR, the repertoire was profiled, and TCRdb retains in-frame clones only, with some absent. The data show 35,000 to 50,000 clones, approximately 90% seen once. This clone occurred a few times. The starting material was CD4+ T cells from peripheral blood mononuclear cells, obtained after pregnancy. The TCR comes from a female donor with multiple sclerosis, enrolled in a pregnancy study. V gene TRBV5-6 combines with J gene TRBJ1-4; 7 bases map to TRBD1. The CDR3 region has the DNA TGTGCCAGCAGCTTTACAGGGGTCCGTAATGAAAAACTGTTTTTT. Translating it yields CASSFTGVRNEKLFF.